This TCR beta chain is from a study of graft-versus-host responses after intestinal transplantation. Remarks on this clone: Its antigen is not known.

The table came from immunoSEQ multiplex PCR; TCRdb's copy has only in-frame clones and leaves some out. Of 100,000 or so clones listed, about nine tenths are singletons. V shed 5 bases, J shed 4 bases, and the junction held 12 bases outside the gene matches. There are 16 residues in the CDR3. CDR1 is KGHSH, CDR2 LQKENI, per germline. The sequencing used unstimulated CD4+ T cells sorted from spleen or lymph node cells, collected before transplant. This receptor was identified in a human donor who was the organ donor for an intestinal transplant. The chain is built from TRBV18 and TRBJ2-7, with 9 positions matching TRBD1. The CDR3 DNA reads TGTGCCAGCTCATCAGGACAGGGGACGGGGGTTTACGAGCAGTACTTC. Protein product: CASSSGQGTGVYEQYF.